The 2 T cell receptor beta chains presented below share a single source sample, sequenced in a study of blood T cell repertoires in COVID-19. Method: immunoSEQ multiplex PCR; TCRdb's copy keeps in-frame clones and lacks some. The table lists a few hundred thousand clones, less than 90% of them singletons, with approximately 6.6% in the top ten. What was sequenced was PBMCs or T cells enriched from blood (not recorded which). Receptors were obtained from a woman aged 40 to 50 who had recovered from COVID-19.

The DNA of the CDR3 is TGTGCCAGCAGCCCCTATTCTCGACTACGTACCGGGGAGCTGTTTTTT. Protein sequence: CASSPYSRLRTGELFF. The V and J genes are TRBV7-2 and TRBJ2-2; TRBD2 is a possible D gene (5 bases). The length of the CDR3 is 16 residues. CDR1 SGHTA and CDR2 FQGNSA come from the germline V gene. Trimming pared 5 bases from V and 5 bases from J, leaving 18 bases between. The full variable domain, its missing parts supplied by reference TRBV7-2 and TRBJ2-2, is GAGVSQSPSNKVTEKGKDVELRCDPISGHTALYWYRQSLGQGLEFLIYFQGNSAPDKSGLPSDRFSAERTGGSVSTLTIQRTQQEDSAVYLCASSPYSRLRTGELFFGEGSRLTVL.

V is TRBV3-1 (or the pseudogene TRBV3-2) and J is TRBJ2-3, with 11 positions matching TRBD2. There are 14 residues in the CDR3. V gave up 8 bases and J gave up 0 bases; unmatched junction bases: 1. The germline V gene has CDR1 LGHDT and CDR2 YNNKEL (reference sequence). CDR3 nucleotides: TGTGCCAGCCGGACTAGCGGGAGCACAGATACGCAGTATTTT. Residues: CASRTSGSTDTQYF.